The text below deals with one T cell receptor beta chain. Its cognate antigen is unknown. Germline is not matched at one junction end, which may reflect a read error. Germline values: CDR1 DFQATT, CDR2 SNEGSKA (reference sequence). This CDR3 spans 13 amino acids. TCRdb re-derived calls from the multiplex PCR reads in MiXCR, one entry per CDR3 protein. The sample shows roughly 220,000 distinct CDR3 sequences, under 35% of them seen only once. Breast cancer patients provided tissue from their axillary draining lymph nodes. The sample is drawn from a study of breast tumors, draining lymph nodes, adjacent tissues. Study conclusions and caveats: The data were judged consistent with most tumor T cells coming from lymph node and expanding in tumor. That most tumor T cells come from lymph nodes remained unproven. Tumors had less TCR diversity than lymph nodes, more than nontumor tissue.

This chain uses TRBV20-1 with TRBJ1-2; 9 bases map to TRBD1. This receptor was obtained from a female donor with breast cancer. Some clones in this sample may be carry-over from other donors' samples. The material sequenced was axillary lymph node tissue. Here the CDR3 reads CSGVKNRGHGHTF. The CDR3 DNA is TGCAGTGGGGTTAAAAACAGGGGGCATGGCCACACCTTC.